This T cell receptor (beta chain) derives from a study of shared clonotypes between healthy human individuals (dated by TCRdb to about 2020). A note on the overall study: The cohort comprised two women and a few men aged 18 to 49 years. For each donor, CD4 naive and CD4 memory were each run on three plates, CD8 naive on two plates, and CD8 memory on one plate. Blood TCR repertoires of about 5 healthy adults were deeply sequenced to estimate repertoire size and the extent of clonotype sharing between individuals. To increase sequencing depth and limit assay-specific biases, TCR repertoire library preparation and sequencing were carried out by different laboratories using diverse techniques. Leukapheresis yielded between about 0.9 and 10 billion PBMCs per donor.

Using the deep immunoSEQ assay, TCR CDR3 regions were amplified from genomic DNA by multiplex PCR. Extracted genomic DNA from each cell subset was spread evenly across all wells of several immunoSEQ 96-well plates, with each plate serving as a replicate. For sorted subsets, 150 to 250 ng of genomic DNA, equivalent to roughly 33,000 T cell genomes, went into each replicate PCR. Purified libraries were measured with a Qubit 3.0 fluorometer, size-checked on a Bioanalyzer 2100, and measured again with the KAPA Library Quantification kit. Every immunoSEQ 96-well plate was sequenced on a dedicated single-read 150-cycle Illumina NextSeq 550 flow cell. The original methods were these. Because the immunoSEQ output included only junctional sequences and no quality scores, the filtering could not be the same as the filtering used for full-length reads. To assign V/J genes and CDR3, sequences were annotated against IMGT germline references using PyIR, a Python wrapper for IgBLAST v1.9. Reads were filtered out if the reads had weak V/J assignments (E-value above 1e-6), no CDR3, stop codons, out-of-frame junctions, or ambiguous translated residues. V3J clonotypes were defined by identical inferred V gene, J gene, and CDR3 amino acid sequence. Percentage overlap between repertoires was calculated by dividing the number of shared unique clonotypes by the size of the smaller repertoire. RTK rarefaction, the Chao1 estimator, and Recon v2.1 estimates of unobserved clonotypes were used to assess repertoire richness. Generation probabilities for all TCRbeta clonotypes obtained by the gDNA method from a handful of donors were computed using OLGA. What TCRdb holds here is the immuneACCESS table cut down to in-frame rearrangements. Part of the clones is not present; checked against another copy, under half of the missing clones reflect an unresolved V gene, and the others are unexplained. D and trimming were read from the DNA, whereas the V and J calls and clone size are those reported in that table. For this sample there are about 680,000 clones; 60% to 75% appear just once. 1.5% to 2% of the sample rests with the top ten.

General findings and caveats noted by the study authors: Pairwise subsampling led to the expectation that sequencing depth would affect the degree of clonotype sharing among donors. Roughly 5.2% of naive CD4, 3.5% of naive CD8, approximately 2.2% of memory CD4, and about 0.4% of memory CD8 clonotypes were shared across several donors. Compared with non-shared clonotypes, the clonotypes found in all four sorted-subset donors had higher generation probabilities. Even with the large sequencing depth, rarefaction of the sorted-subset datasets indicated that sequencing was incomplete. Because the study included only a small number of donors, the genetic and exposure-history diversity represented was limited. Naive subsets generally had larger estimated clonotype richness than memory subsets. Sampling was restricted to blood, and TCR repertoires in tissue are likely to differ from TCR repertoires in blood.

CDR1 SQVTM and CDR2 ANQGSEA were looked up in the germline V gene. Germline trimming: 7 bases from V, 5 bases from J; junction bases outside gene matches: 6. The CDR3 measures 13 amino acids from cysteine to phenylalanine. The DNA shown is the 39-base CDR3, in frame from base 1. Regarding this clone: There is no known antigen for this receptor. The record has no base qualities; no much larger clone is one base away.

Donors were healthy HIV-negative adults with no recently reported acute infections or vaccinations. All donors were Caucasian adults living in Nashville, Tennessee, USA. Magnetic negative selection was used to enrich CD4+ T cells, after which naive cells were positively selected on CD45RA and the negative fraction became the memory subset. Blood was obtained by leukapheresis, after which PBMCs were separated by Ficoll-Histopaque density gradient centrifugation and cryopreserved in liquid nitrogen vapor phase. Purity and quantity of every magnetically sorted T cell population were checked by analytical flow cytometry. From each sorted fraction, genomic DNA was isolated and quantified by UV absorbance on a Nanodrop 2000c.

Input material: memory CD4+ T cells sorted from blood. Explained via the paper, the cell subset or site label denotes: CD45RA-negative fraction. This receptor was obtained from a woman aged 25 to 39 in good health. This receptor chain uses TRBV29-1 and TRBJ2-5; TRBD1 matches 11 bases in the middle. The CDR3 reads CSARTGGMETQYF. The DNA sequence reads TGCAGCGCCCGGACAGGGGGCATGGAGACCCAGTACTTC.